This entry lists 17 T cell receptor beta chains sequenced from one sample in a study of T cells after posttransplantation cyclophosphamide. A marrow graft followed busulfan-fludarabine conditioning, with cyclophosphamide on days +3 and +4. Method: immunoSEQ multiplex PCR; TCRdb's copy keeps in-frame clones and lacks some. Of 9,500 to 15,000 clones detected, about 2% appear once; the ten largest clones hold about 16%. Sequenced here: PBMCs, sampled after allogeneic stem cell transplant with posttransplant cyclophosphamide. These receptors came from a young adult male patient who received an allogeneic stem cell transplant from a related donor, was CMV-positive, and had no GVHD. Some T cells may be graft donor cells.

The chain is built from TRBV9 and TRBJ1-4, with D perhaps TRBD1 (6 bases). Germline V gene sequence: CDR1 SGDLS, CDR2 YYNGEE. V was cut by 4 bases and J by 4 bases, with 14 bases left in between. This CDR3 has 15 residues. The CDR3 nucleotides read TGTGCCAGCAGCTCCCAAGGGACAAGTAATGAAAAACTGTTTTTT. Translating gives CASSSQGTSNEKLFF. The full variable domain, its missing parts supplied by reference TRBV9 and TRBJ1-4, is DSGVTQTPKHLITATGQRVTLRCSPRSGDLSVYWYQQSLDQGLQFLIQYYNGEERAKGNILERFSAQQFPDLHSELNLSSLELGDSALYFCASSSQGTSNEKLFFGSGTQLSVL.

This clone was counted a few times. The chain links TRBV6-5 to TRBJ2-3, with 7 bases aligning to TRBD2. Germline CDR1 MNHEY, CDR2 SVGAGI. After removal of 8 bases from V and 4 bases from J, the junction contained 12 bases not matched to a gene. CDR3 length equals 15 residues. CDR3 DNA: TGTGCCAGCTGTTCGGGAGGTGCTGGATCAGATACGCAGTATTTT. It translates to CASCSGGAGSDTQYF.

This rearrangement joins TRBV7-8 to TRBJ1-2; maybe TRBD1 (5 bases). The CDR3 consists of 15 residues. V lost 5 bases and J lost 4, with 17 bases in between. The V gene's germline CDR1 is SGHVS and CDR2 FQNEAQ. CDR3: CASSDFPPGAYGYTF. Here the CDR3 DNA reads TGTGCCAGCAGCGACTTCCCACCTGGGGCCTATGGCTACACCTTC.

A few counts support this clone. This chain links TRBV28 with TRBJ2-5; 9 bases fit TRBD2. The J call is doubtful: the DNA matches TRBJ2-7 better. Germline assignment: CDR1 MDHEN and CDR2 SYDVKM. This CDR3 region has 14 residues. The CDR3 reads CASSWISGGYEQYF. CDR3 bases: TGTGCCAGCAGTTGGATTAGCGGGGGCTACGAGCAGTACTTC.

This CDR3 is CASSPQEGTSVREQYF. DNA for the CDR3: TGTGCCAGTAGTCCTCAAGAGGGGACTAGCGTTCGCGAGCAGTACTTC. The chain combines TRBV19 with TRBJ2-7, with 10 nucleotides matching TRBD2. Germline V gene lookup returns CDR1 LNHDA and CDR2 SQIVND (reference sequence). After removal of 5 bases from V and 6 bases from J, the junction contained 13 bases not matched to a gene. The CDR3 totals 16 residues.

The V and J genes are TRBV2 and TRBJ2-3; 11 bases line up with TRBD2. Losses at the gene ends were 4 bases for V and 2 bases for J; bases not matched to a gene: 5. CDR3 length: 16 residues. In germline, CDR1 is SNHLY, CDR2 FYNNEI. In DNA form, the CDR3 reads TGTGCCAGCAGTGCGCTAGCGGGGGGCACCACAGATACGCAGTATTTT. This gives the protein CASSALAGGTTDTQYF.

The rearrangement uses TRBV7-2 and TRBJ2-5; D call uncertain. Trimming removed 1 base from V and 5 bases from J, with 8 bases in between. From germline, CDR1 is SGHTA and CDR2 FQGNSA. The CDR3 totals 13 residues. CDR3 DNA: TGTGCCAGCAGCTTAGTCGGTCGGGAGACCCAGTACTTC. It encodes CASSLVGRETQYF. The full variable domain, completed using reference TRBV7-2 and TRBJ2-5, is GAGVSQSPSNKVTEKGKDVELRCDPISGHTALYWYRQSLGQGLEFLIYFQGNSAPDKSGLPSDRFSAERTGGSVSTLTIQRTQQEDSAVYLCASSLVGRETQYFGPGTRLLVL.

The V call is TRBV28, the J call TRBJ1-1; unclear D gene. This CDR3 spans 14 amino acids. Trimming took off 5 bases at V and 11 bases at J, with 21 bases between the two ends. From germline, CDR1 is MDHEN and CDR2 SYDVKM. The CDR3 region is CASSGPGPPAVAFF. The CDR3 DNA follows: TGTGCCAGCAGTGGCCCCGGGCCCCCAGCGGTCGCTTTCTTT.

This clone was counted between two and nine times. The V call is TRBV28, the J call TRBJ2-5, with 9 bases matching TRBD2. The CDR3 is 14 amino acids. After removal of 2 bases from V and 4 bases from J, the junction contained 2 bases not matched to a gene. Germline assignment: CDR1 MDHEN and CDR2 SYDVKM. The CDR3 DNA is TGTGCCAGCAGTTTACGGCGGGGGGGAGAGACCCAGTACTTC. It translates to CASSLRRGGETQYF.

This clone has more than one count but fewer than ten. The chain is built from TRBV19 and TRBJ1-5, with 7 nucleotides matching TRBD1. Germline lookup yields CDR1 LNHDA and CDR2 SQIVND (reference sequence). V lost 9 bases, J lost 0 bases, and 11 bases stayed unmatched. This CDR3 comprises 16 residues. The CDR3 spells CASSGQPLYSNQPQHF. The CDR3 region has the DNA TGTGCCAGCTCGGGACAGCCCCTCTATAGCAATCAGCCCCAGCATTTT.

This clone was counted a few times. The chain couples TRBV4-1 to TRBJ1-1; no definite D call. CDR1 is MGHRA and CDR2 is YSYEKL in the germline V gene. The CDR3 extends over 14 amino acids. Trimming removed 5 bases from V and 1 base from J, with 11 bases in between. The DNA for the CDR3 is TGCGCCAGCAGCTACTTGGCGGCGAACACTGAAGCTTTCTTT. As protein: CASSYLAANTEAFF.

V and J are TRBV6-1 and TRBJ2-7, with a weak D call TRBD1 (5 bases). Germline CDR1 and CDR2: MNHNS and SASEGT. This CDR3 region has 14 residues. Trimming stripped 7 bases from V and 7 bases from J, with 20 bases between. CDR3: CASTGAQGLDEQYF. The CDR3 nucleotides are TGTGCCAGCACCGGCGCGCAGGGCTTGGATGAGCAGTACTTC.

Points on this clone: The junction does not match germline at one end; this may be a read error. The same CDR3 can be traced to other DNA sequences in this sample. This chain links TRBV6-5 with TRBJ2-5; TRBD2 might be the D (6 bases). Germline V gene data show CDR1 as MNHEY and CDR2 as SVGAGI. The CDR3 loop spans 15 amino acids. CDR3 DNA sequence: TGTGCCAGCAGTGGGGACGGGAGCGAAAGAGAGACTCAGTACTTC. It yields the protein CASSGDGSERETQYF.

By sample fraction, this clone is medium-sized. The rearrangement uses TRBV10-2 and TRBJ1-1; no firm D call. Germline CDR1 is WSHSY and CDR2 is SAAADI. The ends were cut back, 7 bases at V and 4 bases at J, with 16 bases in the middle. The CDR3 sequence is 14 residues long. The CDR3 coding sequence is TGCGCCAGCACGCCAGAGGGCAGAGGCACTGAAGCTTTCTTT. This encodes CASTPEGRGTEAFF.

The chain is built from TRBV6-5 and TRBJ1-5; 9 nucleotides agree with TRBD1. Germline V gives CDR1 MNHEY, CDR2 SVGAGI. CDR3 length: 14 amino acids. V gave up 6 bases and J gave up 4 bases; unmatched junction bases: 4. DNA for the CDR3: TGTGCCAGCAGAAGGGACAGGGCGAATCAGCCCCAGCATTTT. Protein product: CASRRDRANQPQHF.

The rearrangement joins TRBV10-3 to TRBJ2-3, with D maybe TRBD2 (6 bases). CDR1 is ENHRY, CDR2 SYGVKD, per germline. V was clipped by 0 bases and J by 0 bases, with 16 bases between them. This CDR3 has 18 residues. This chain's CDR3 is CAISESKFLRGSTDTQYF. The CDR3 nucleotides read TGTGCCATCAGTGAGTCGAAATTTTTGCGGGGTAGCACAGATACGCAGTATTTT.

This clone has just a few counts. The V and J genes are TRBV5-1 and TRBJ2-7; 7 bases map to TRBD2. Per germline, CDR1 SGHRS and CDR2 YFSETQ. The J segment lost 2 bases and the V segment lost 0 bases, leaving 5 bases of the junction unmatched. This CDR3 is built from 15 residues. Here the CDR3 DNA reads TGCGCCAGCAGCTTGGGGACTAGTGATGCCTACGAGCAGTACTTC. This translates into CASSLGTSDAYEQYF. Together with reference TRBV5-1 and TRBJ2-7, the CDR3 gives the full variable domain: KAGVTQTPRYLIKTRGQQVTLSCSPISGHRSVSWYQQTPGQGLQFLFEYFSETQRNKGNFPGRFSGRQFSNSRSEMNVSTLELGDSALYLCASSLGTSDAYEQYFGPGTRLTVT.